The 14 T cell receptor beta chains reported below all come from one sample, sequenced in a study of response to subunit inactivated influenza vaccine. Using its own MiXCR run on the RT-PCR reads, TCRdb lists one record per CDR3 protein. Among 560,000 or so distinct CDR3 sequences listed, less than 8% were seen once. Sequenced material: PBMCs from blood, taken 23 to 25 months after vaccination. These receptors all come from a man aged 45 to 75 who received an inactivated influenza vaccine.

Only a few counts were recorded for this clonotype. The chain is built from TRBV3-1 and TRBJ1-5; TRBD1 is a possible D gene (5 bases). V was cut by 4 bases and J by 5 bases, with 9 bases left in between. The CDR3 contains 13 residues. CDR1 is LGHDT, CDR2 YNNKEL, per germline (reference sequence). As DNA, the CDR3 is TGTGCCAGCAGCCGACAGCCAGATCAGCCCCAGCATTTT. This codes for CASSRQPDQPQHF. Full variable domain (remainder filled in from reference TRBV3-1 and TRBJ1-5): DTAVSQTPKYLVTQMGNDKSIKCEQNLGHDTMYWYKQDSKKFLKIMFSYNNKELIINETVPNRFSPKSPDKAHLNLHINSLELGDSAVYFCASSRQPDQPQHFGDGTRLSIL.

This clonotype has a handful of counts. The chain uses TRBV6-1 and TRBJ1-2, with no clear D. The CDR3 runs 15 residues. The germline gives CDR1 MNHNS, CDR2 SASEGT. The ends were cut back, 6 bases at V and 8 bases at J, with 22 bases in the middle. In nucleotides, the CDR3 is TGTGCCAGCAGGCTGGGTACCGCCCTTAGGTCGGGCTACACCTTC. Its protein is CASRLGTALRSGYTF.

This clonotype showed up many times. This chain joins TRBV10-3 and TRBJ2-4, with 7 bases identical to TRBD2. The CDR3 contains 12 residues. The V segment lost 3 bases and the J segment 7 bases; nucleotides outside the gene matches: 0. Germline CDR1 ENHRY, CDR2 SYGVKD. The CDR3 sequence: CAISDGGNIQYF. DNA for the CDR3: TGTGCCATCAGTGACGGGGGGAACATTCAGTACTTC.

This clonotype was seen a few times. As DNA, the CDR3 is TGCGCCAGCAGCCAATTGACCGGGGGGCTAACTAATGAAAAACTGTTTTTT. Amino acids: CASSQLTGGLTNEKLFF. The rearrangement links TRBV4-3 to TRBJ1-4, with D tentatively TRBD1 (6 bases). V lost 2 bases to trimming and J lost 1 base, with 14 bases between them. Per germline, CDR1 LGHNA and CDR2 YSLEER. The CDR3 is made up of 17 amino acids.

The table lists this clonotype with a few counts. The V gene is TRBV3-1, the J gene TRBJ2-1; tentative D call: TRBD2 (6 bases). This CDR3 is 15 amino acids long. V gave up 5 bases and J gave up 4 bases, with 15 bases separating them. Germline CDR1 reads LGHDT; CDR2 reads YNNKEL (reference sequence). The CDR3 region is CASSGAGGFYNEQFF. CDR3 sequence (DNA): TGTGCCAGCAGCGGAGCCGGGGGTTTTTACAATGAGCAGTTCTTC.

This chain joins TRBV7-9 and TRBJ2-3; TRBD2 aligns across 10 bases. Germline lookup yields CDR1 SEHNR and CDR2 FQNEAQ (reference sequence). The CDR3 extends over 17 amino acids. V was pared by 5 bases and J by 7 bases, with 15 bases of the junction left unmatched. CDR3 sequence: CASSPLRGAGGPNTQYF. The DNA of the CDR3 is TGTGCCAGCAGCCCCCTCCGGGGAGCGGGAGGGCCAAATACGCAGTATTTT.

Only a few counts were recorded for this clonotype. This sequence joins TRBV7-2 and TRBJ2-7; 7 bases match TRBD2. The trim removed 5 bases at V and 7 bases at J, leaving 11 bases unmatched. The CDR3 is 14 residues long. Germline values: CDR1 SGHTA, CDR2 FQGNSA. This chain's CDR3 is CASSPSPGLKEQYF. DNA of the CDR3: TGTGCCAGCAGCCCATCACCGGGACTAAAAGAGCAGTACTTC.

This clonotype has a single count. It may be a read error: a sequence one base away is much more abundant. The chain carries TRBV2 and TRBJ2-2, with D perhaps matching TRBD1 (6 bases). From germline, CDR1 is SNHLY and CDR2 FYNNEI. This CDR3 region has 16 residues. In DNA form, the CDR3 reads TGTGTCAGCAGTGAAGCGTTGGGGGCCGTTACCGGGGAGCTGTTTTTT. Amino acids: CVSSEALGAVTGELFF.

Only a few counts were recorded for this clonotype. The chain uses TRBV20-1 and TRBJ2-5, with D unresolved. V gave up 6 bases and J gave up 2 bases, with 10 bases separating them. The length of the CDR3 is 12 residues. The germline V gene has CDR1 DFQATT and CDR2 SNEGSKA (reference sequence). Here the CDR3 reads CSATTLQETQYF. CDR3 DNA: TGCAGTGCCACGACATTGCAAGAGACCCAGTACTTC.

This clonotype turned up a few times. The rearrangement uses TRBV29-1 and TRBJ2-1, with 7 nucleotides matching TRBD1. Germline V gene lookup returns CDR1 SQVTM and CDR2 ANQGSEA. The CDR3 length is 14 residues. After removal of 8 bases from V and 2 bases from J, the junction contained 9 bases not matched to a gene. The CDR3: CSYRRDSTYNEQFF. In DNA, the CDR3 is TGCAGCTACCGCCGGGACAGTACCTACAATGAGCAGTTCTTC.

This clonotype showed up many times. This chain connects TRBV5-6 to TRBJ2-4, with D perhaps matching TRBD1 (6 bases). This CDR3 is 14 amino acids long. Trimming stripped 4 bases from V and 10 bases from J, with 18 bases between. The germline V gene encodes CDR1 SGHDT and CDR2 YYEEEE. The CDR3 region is CASSHRGTPGIQYF. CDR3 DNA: TGTGCCAGCAGCCACCGAGGGACACCAGGGATTCAGTACTTC. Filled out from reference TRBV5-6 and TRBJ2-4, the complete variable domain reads DAGVTQSPTHLIKTRGQQVTLRCSPKSGHDTVSWYQQALGQGPQFIFQYYEEEERQRGNFPDRFSGHQFPNYSSELNVNALLLGDSALYLCASSHRGTPGIQYFGAGTRLSVL.

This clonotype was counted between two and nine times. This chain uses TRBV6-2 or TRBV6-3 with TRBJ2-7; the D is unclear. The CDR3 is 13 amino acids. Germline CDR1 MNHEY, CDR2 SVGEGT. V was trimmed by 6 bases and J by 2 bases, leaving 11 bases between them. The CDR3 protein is CASSYGRPYEQYF. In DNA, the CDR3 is TGTGCCAGCAGCTACGGCCGCCCCTACGAGCAGTACTTC.

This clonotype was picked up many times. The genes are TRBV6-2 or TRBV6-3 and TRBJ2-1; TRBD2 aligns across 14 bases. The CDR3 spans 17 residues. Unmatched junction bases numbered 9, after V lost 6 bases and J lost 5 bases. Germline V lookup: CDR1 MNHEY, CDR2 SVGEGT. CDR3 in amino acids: CASSTRLGLAGDNEQFF. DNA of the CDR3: TGTGCCAGCAGCACACGCTTGGGACTAGCGGGAGACAATGAGCAGTTCTTC.

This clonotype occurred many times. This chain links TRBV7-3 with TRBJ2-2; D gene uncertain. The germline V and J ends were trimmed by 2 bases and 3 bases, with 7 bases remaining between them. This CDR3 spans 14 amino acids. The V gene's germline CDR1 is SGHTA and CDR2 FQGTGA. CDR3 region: CASSLRPYTGELFF. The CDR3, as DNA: TGTGCCAGCAGCTTACGGCCCTACACCGGGGAGCTGTTTTTT.